This T cell receptor beta chain was documented in a study of blood T cells in healthy people across ages. Study overall: Template switching picked up about one barcoded beta molecule for each two T cells. Findings of the study overall: Naive and antigen-experienced cells could not be conclusively compared, given unsorted PBMCs.

The table lists this clonotype with a count of one. As yet, its antigen is unknown. The use of a sample-barcoded 5' primer and a J-beta primer mix characterized a second PCR of roughly 6 to 11 cycles. Via MiXCR, TCRdb re-called the 5' RACE reads, giving one row per CDR3 protein. The sample holds about 670,000 distinct CDR3 sequences, over 40% seen once. This TCR was sampled from a woman of 80 years or more in good health. The specimen sequenced was blood.

This chain's CDR3 is CASSPWSGQPQHF. CDR3 DNA: TGTGCCAGCAGTCCCTGGAGTGGGCAGCCCCAGCATTTT. The J gene is TRBJ1-5, the V gene TRBV7-2; D remains unclear. V lost 6 bases to trimming and J lost 7 bases, with 13 bases between them. The CDR3 runs 13 residues. Per germline, CDR1 SGHTA and CDR2 FQGNSA.